Here is one T cell receptor beta chain with its context. The sample originates from a study of cytomegalovirus exposure and HLA in healthy donors. Losses at the gene ends were 6 bases for V and 3 bases for J; bases not matched to a gene: 7. Per germline, CDR1 MNHEY and CDR2 SVGAGI. This CDR3 has 15 amino acids. PCR was performed using 60 Vbeta and 13 Jbeta primers. In the study's own analysis: Among the unique TCR beta chains that a later analysis counted, about 85 million in all, around 11 million were shared. Repertoires were generated with immunoSEQ multiplex PCR, while TCRdb's copy carries only in-frame clones and drops some. The V and J calls and the clone size are those of that table, but D and trimming were determined from the DNA. The sample yields about 160,000 clones, over 75% seen once.

The J gene is TRBJ2-3, the V gene TRBV6-5; 9 bases align to TRBD1. The sample taken for sequencing was PBMCs. The clonotype comes from a woman younger than 35 in good health and CMV-seronegative. The CDR3: CASSSRQGGTDTQYF. CDR3 DNA sequence: TGTGCCAGCAGCTCCAGACAGGGGGGAACAGATACGCAGTATTTT.